This entry lists 18 T cell receptor beta chains sequenced from one sample in a study of graft-versus-host responses after intestinal transplantation. These receptors have no identified antigens. Assay used: immunoSEQ multiplex PCR; TCRdb lists only in-frame clones, some missing. This sample has 70,000 to 95,000 clones, with over 85% found just once. The specimen was unstimulated CD8+ T cells sorted from spleen or lymph node cells, collected before transplant. The origin of the receptors is a human donor who was the organ donor for an intestinal transplant.

V usage is TRBV28 and J usage is TRBJ2-4; TRBD2 might be the D (6 bases). There are 16 residues in the CDR3. Trimming cost V 4 bases and J 0 bases, with 13 bases left between them. Germline CDR1 MDHEN, CDR2 SYDVKM. The CDR3 coding sequence is TGTGCCAGCAGTTCGCCGGGGGATCGAGCCAAAAACATTCAGTACTTC. It translates to CASSSPGDRAKNIQYF.

This chain uses TRBV6-1 with TRBJ2-5; D is perhaps TRBD2 (6 bases). Germline loops: CDR1 MNHNS, CDR2 SASEGT. The CDR3 has 15 amino acids. Trimming pared 1 base from V and 1 base from J, leaving 10 bases between. CDR3 sequence: CASSEGPGLQETQYF. The CDR3 DNA follows: TGTGCCAGCAGTGAAGGTCCGGGACTCCAAGAGACCCAGTACTTC.

This sequence joins TRBV4-1 and TRBJ2-1; 10 nucleotides agree with TRBD2. Germline V gene data show CDR1 as MGHRA and CDR2 as YSYEKL. This CDR3 contains 15 residues. With V trimmed by 4 bases and J by 4 bases, 4 bases remained unmatched. The chain's CDR3 is CASSPSGSEYNEQFF. CDR3 nucleotides: TGCGCCAGCAGCCCTAGCGGGAGCGAATACAATGAGCAGTTCTTC.

J is TRBJ2-3 and V is TRBV5-1, with 11 bases that match TRBD2. The V gene end was trimmed by 0 bases and the J gene end by 4 bases; junction bases not matched to a gene: 4. The CDR3 has 16 amino acids. Germline loops: CDR1 SGHRS, CDR2 YFSETQ. The CDR3, as DNA: TGCGCCAGCAGCTTGGCTGTAGCGGGAGGGCCAGATACGCAGTATTTT. It translates to CASSLAVAGGPDTQYF.

This clone was observed a few times. The rearrangement links TRBV30 to TRBJ2-3; D is unclear. Germline V gene data show CDR1 as GTSNPN and CDR2 as SVGIG (reference sequence). Between the trimmed V and J ends, which lost 0 bases and 5 bases, there was a span of 6 bases. This CDR3 is 12 amino acids long. CDR3 DNA: TGTGCCTGGAGTGTACTCGAAGATACGCAGTATTTT. Translating it yields CAWSVLEDTQYF.

The V call is TRBV28, the J call TRBJ1-1; the D gene is possibly TRBD1 (6 bases). CDR1 and CDR2 from the germline V gene are MDHEN and SYDVKM. V was shortened by 5 bases and J by 3 bases, with 13 bases between the two germline ends. The CDR3 contains 14 residues. In DNA, the CDR3 is TGTGCCAGCAGTCACCAGGGGTCCCACACTGAAGCTTTCTTT. Its translation is CASSHQGSHTEAFF.

The chain uses TRBV28 and TRBJ2-7; D possibly corresponds to TRBD2 (6 bases). This CDR3 has 16 residues. CDR1 is MDHEN, CDR2 SYDVKM, per germline. The V gene lost 3 bases and the J gene lost 5 bases, with 20 bases spanning the gap. CDR3 nucleotides: TGTGCCAGCAGTTTGGGGCCTAGCGACCCGTCCAACGAGCAGTACTTC. This sequence encodes CASSLGPSDPSNEQYF. Together with reference TRBV28 and TRBJ2-7, the CDR3 gives the full variable domain: DVKVTQSSRYLVKRTGEKVFLECVQDMDHENMFWYRQDPGLGLRLIYFSYDVKMKEKGDIPEGYSVSREKKERFSLILESASTNQTSMYLCASSLGPSDPSNEQYFGPGTRLTVT.

V usage is TRBV29-1 and J usage is TRBJ1-1, with 8 positions matching TRBD1. Germline V gene data show CDR1 as SQVTM and CDR2 as ANQGSEA. The CDR3 has 12 amino acids. V lost 7 bases and J lost 10; bases outside the gene matches: 11. CDR3 DNA sequence: TGCAGCGGGACCCAGGGGGCTAGGACAGCTTTCTTT. The encoded protein is CSGTQGARTAFF.

This clone appeared a single time. V and J are TRBV5-6 and TRBJ2-7; tentative D call: TRBD2 (5 bases). The germline gives CDR1 SGHDT, CDR2 YYEEEE. The V end was cut by 4 bases, the J end by 3 bases, with 11 bases between. The CDR3 is 13 amino acids. CDR3 region: CASSPGLGYEQYF. The CDR3 DNA follows: TGTGCCAGCAGCCCCGGACTCGGCTACGAGCAGTACTTC.

The CDR3 loop reads CASSAQGARSPLHF. CDR3 sequence (DNA): TGCGCCAGCAGCGCGCAGGGGGCTCGGTCACCCCTCCACTTT. The chain employs TRBV10-2 and TRBJ1-6; TRBD1 matches at 8 bases. The CDR3 loop spans 14 amino acids. Germline V lookup: CDR1 WSHSY, CDR2 SAAADI. Losses at the gene ends were 6 bases for V and 10 bases for J; bases not matched to a gene: 8.

The V gene is TRBV7-2, the J gene TRBJ2-1; 7 bases map to TRBD2. The junction had 18 bases not matched to a gene; V was cut back by 7 bases and J by 6 bases. The CDR3 is made up of 17 amino acids. CDR1 is SGHTA, CDR2 FQGNSA, per germline. CDR3 protein: CASTPPGGGPVSNEQFF. The CDR3 DNA reads as TGTGCCAGCACCCCACCGGGAGGAGGGCCAGTATCCAATGAGCAGTTCTTC. Filled out from reference TRBV7-2 and TRBJ2-1, the complete variable domain reads GAGVSQSPSNKVTEKGKDVELRCDPISGHTALYWYRQSLGQGLEFLIYFQGNSAPDKSGLPSDRFSAERTGGSVSTLTIQRTQQEDSAVYLCASTPPGGGPVSNEQFFGPGTRLTVL.

V and J are TRBV5-6 and TRBJ2-7; 10 bases agree with TRBD1. The CDR3 is 17 residues long. Germline V gives CDR1 SGHDT, CDR2 YYEEEE. With V trimmed by 4 bases and J by 3 bases, 13 bases remained unmatched. The CDR3 sequence: CASSPTGGGGFDYEQYF. The CDR3 nucleotides read TGTGCCAGCAGCCCGACAGGGGGCGGCGGATTTGACTACGAGCAGTACTTC.

This chain links TRBV5-1 with TRBJ2-5, with 14 bases fitting TRBD2. The germline CDR1 and CDR2 sequences are SGHRS and YFSETQ. The CDR3 sequence is 17 residues long. The V gene end was trimmed by 4 bases and the J gene end by 4 bases; junction bases not matched to a gene: 9. This CDR3 reads CASSLSLGTSGGETQYF. In DNA, the CDR3 is TGCGCCAGCAGCCTCTCCCTCGGGACTAGCGGGGGAGAGACCCAGTACTTC.

This sequence joins TRBV4-3 and TRBJ2-7, with 8 nucleotides matching TRBD2. Germline V gives CDR1 LGHNA, CDR2 YSLEER. The CDR3 runs to 16 residues. Unmatched junction bases numbered 7, after V lost 3 bases and J lost 0 bases. In nucleotides, the CDR3 is TGCGCCAGCAGCCACCAACTAGCGGACAGCTCCTACGAGCAGTACTTC. This gives the protein CASSHQLADSSYEQYF.

The chain carries TRBV9 and TRBJ1-3; D is ambiguous. The CDR3 is 17 amino acids. Trimming removed 4 bases at V and 0 bases at J, with 17 bases between. The germline V gene encodes CDR1 SGDLS and CDR2 YYNGEE. The CDR3 is CASSPQTAPLSGNTIYF. In nucleotides, the CDR3 is TGTGCCAGCAGCCCTCAGACTGCTCCGCTCTCTGGAAACACCATATATTTT.

The chain links TRBV19 to TRBJ1-1; no firm D call. V lost 6 bases and J 4 bases, leaving 9 bases between the germline ends. This CDR3 spans 12 amino acids. Germline V CDR1 and CDR2: LNHDA, SQIVND (reference sequence). CDR3 DNA sequence: TGTGCCAGTAGAGCCGGGAGCACTGAAGCTTTCTTT. Protein sequence: CASRAGSTEAFF.

The chain joins TRBV4-2 to TRBJ2-7; 8 bases align to TRBD1. CDR3 length equals 17 residues. CDR1 LGHNA and CDR2 YNFKEQ come from the germline V gene. After removal of 4 bases from V and 4 bases from J, the junction contained 15 bases not matched to a gene. CDR3 in DNA: TGTGCCAGCAGCCTAGGACAGGGCGATCCCTCGCCATACGAGCAGTACTTC. It yields the protein CASSLGQGDPSPYEQYF.

The chain joins TRBV19 to TRBJ2-3; D might be TRBD1 (7 bases). Trimming removed 7 bases from V and 5 bases from J, with 16 bases in between. The germline V gene has CDR1 LNHDA and CDR2 SQIVND (reference sequence). This CDR3 has 14 residues. In DNA, the CDR3 is TGTGCCAGTAAGGAGGGGCAGGGGGTAGATACGCAGTATTTT. It is translated as CASKEGQGVDTQYF.